This T cell receptor beta chain was retrieved from a study of blood T cell repertoires in COVID-19. About the study: Samples came from the United States, Italy and Spain, spanning acute and convalescent COVID-19. Nucleic acid was either cDNA or gDNA, and it came from T cells, B-cell-depleted T cells, or PBMCs.

V lost 4 bases and J lost 6, with 10 bases in between. The CDR3 has 13 residues. Looked up from germline, CDR1 is WSHSY and CDR2 is SAAADI. This table comes from immunoSEQ multiplex PCR, and its TCRdb copy is limited to in-frame clones, with some not included. The sample carries about 180,000 clones, 65% to 90% recorded once. This sequence joins TRBV10-2 and TRBJ2-1, with D tentatively TRBD2 (6 bases). The sequence came from a man over 45 with active or convalescent COVID-19. The sequenced sample was peripheral blood. CDR3 sequence reads: CASSVTSSNEQFF. The CDR3, as DNA: TGCGCCAGCAGTGTGACTAGTAGCAATGAGCAGTTCTTC.